This T cell receptor (beta chain) appears in the sequencing data of a study of blood T cell repertoires in COVID-19. On the study more broadly: The study drew acute and convalescent COVID-19 samples from the United States, Italy and Spain. Sample material is recorded as cDNA or gDNA derived from T cells, B-cell-depleted T cells, or PBMCs.

In the original workflow: The assay estimated nucleated cells by amplifying reference gene primers. Sequencing used immunoSEQ multiplex PCR; TCRdb keeps in-frame clones, though not all of them. That table is the source of V, J and clone size, and D and trimming were worked out from the DNA. The data contain about 260,000 clones, about 86% of them singletons. CDR3 length: 19 residues. The chain is built from TRBV21-1 and TRBJ2-5; the table gives TRBD2 as D, unverified against the DNA. TRBV21-1 has pseudogene status. The receptor was isolated from a man aged 25-45 years with active or convalescent COVID-19. Sequencing was done on a sample of peripheral blood. The DNA for the CDR3 is TGTGCCAGCAGCAAAGGAACTAGCGGGAGGGGTCTGTACCAAGAGACCCAGTACTTC. Its translation is CASSKGTSGRGLYQETQYF.